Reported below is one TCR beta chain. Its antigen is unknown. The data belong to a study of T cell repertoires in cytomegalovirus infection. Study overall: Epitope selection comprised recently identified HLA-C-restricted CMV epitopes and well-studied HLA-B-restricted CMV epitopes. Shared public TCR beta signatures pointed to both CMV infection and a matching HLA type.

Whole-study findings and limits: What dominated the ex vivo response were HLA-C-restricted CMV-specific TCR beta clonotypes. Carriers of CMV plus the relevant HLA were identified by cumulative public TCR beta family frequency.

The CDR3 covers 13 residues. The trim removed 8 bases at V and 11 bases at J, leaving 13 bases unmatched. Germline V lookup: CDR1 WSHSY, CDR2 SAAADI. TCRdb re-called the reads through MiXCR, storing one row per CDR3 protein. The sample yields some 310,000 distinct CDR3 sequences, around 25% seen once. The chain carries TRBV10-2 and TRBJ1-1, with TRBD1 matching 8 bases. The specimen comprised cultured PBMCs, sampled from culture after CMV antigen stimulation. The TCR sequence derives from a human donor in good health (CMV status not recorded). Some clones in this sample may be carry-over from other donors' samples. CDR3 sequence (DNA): TGCGCCAGCGCGGACAGGGAACTCCCGAAGGCTTTCTTT. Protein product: CASADRELPKAFF.